Given below is one T cell receptor beta chain in context. Its antigen remains unknown. The data derive from a study of cytomegalovirus exposure and HLA in healthy donors. Clones were sequenced by immunoSEQ multiplex PCR, and TCRdb holds only the in-frame ones, with some missing. The data show some 130,000 clones, 80% to 90% seen once. Study-level findings and limits: In the 130 or so validation repertoires, a later analysis found that first-cohort TCR clusters tended to co-occur. There were a few CMV-associated chains whose specificity for CMV antigens was confirmed in vitro.

CDR3 length: 14 residues. Per the germline V gene, CDR1 is MNHNY and CDR2 is SVGAGI (reference sequence). V was clipped by 6 bases and J by 1 base, with 9 bases between them. V and J are TRBV6-6 and TRBJ2-2; D is ambiguous. The sample was PBMCs. The sequence came from a woman in her late teens or twenties in good health and CMV-seronegative. CDR3 bases: TGTGCCAGCAGCCTGACAAGGAACACCGGGGAGCTGTTTTTT. Encoded protein: CASSLTRNTGELFF.